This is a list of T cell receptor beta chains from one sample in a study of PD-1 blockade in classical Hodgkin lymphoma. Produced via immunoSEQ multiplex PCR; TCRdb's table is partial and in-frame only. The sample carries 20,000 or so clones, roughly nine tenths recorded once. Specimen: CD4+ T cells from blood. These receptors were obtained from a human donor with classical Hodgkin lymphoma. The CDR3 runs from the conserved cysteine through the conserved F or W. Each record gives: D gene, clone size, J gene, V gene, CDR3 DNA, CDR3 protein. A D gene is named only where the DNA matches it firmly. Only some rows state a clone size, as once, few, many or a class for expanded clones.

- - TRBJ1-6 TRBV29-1 TGCAGCGTAGGTGACAGGTTTAATTCACCCCTCCACTTT CSVGDRFNSPLHF
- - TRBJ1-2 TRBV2 TGTGCCAGCAGTCTGACAGGAATCCATGGCTACACCTTC CASSLTGIHGYTF
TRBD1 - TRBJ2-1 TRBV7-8 TGTGCCAGCAGCTCACGGGGGACAGGTTCCAATGAGCAGTTCTTC CASSSRGTGSNEQFF
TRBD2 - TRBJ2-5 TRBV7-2 TGTGCCAGCAGCCCGCCCGGTCTAGCGGGGACGGGGAGGGCCCAGTACTTC CASSPPGLAGTGRAQYF
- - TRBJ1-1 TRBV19 TGTGCCAGTAGTATAGCGGTAGGGAACACTGAAGCTTTCTTT CASSIAVGNTEAFF
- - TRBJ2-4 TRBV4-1 TGCGCCAGCAGCCAGGCAGGGAAGCCAATAGCCAAAAACATTCAGTACTTC CASSQAGKPIAKNIQYF
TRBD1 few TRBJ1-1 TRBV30 TGTGCCTGGGGGGACAGGCGTTACACTGAAGCTTTCTTT CAWGDRRYTEAFF
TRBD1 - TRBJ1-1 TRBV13 TGTGCCAGCAGCCCCTCTGGGACAGTCCTCAGCGGAGCTTTCTTT CASSPSGTVLSGAFF
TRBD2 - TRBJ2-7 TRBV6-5 TGTGCCAGCACTCAACGGGGGGGGCGCGGCGAGCAGTACTTC CASTQRGGRGEQYF
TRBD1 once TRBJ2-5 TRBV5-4 TGTGCCAGCAGCTTTAGGACAGGGGGCCAGGAGGAGACCCAGTACTTC CASSFRTGGQEETQYF
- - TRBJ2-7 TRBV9 TGTGCCAGCAGCGTAGGGGGCAGTGCCTACGAGCAGTACTTC CASSVGGSAYEQYF
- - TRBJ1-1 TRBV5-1 TGCGCCAGCAGCTGGGCCCCGTTAGGCCAAGGGAACACTGAAGCTTTCTTT CASSWAPLGQGNTEAFF
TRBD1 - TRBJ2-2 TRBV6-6 TGTGCCAGCAGTTCAAAGGGGGCTGGAGCCGGGGAGCTGTTTTTT CASSSKGAGAGELFF
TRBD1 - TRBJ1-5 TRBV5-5 TGTGCCAGCAGCTGGGGACAGGGGTATCAGCCCCAGCATTTT CASSWGQGYQPQHF
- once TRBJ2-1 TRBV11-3 TGTGCCAGCAGCTCCCACAATGAGCAGTTCTTC CASSSHNEQFF
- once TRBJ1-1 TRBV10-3 TGTGCCGCACAGGGCGACATGAACACTGAAGCTTTCTTT CAAQGDMNTEAFF
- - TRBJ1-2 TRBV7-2 TGTGCCAGCAGCTTAGGAATCAATATGGAATATGGCTACACCTTC CASSLGINMEYGYTF
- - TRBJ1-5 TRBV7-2 TGTGCCAGCAGCTTATCCGTGCGGCAGCCCCAGCATTTT CASSLSVRQPQHF
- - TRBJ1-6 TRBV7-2 TGTGCCAGCAGCTCAAGGGCCACGGGAACCTATAATTCACCCCTCCACTTT CASSSRATGTYNSPLHF
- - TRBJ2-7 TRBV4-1 TGCGCCAGCAGCCAAGATTGGGGTAGCTCCTACGAGCAGTACTTC CASSQDWGSSYEQYF
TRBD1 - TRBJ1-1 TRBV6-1 TGTGCCAGCAGTATACAGGGGGCGGACACTGAAGCTTTCTTT CASSIQGADTEAFF
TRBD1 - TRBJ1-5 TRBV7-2 TGTGCCAGCAGCTTAACAGGGGACAATCAGCCCCAGCATTTT CASSLTGDNQPQHF
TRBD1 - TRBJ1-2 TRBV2 TGTGCCAGCAGTGTGCGGTCGACAGGGGATGGCTACACCTTC CASSVRSTGDGYTF
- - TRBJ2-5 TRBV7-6 TGTGCCAGCAGCCCCAGGGGGCGACTAGCCCCCCGCGAGACCCAGTACTTC CASSPRGRLAPRETQYF
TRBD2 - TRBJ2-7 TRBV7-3 TGTGCCAGCAGCTTCAGCGGGGGGGCCTACGAGCAGTACTTC CASSFSGGAYEQYF
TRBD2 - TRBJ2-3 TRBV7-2 TGTGCCAGCAGCTTCATCCCTAGCGGGTCTAGCACAGATACGCAGTATTTT CASSFIPSGSSTDTQYF
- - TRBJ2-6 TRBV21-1 TGTGCCAGCAGCCCTATCCTGACAGGCCGACCTACCCTTTGCTCTGGGGCCAACGTCCTGACTTTC CASSPILTGRPTLCSGANVLTF
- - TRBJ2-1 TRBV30 TGTGCCTTTTCCCCGGCCGGCGAAGAGCAGTTCTTC CAFSPAGEEQFF
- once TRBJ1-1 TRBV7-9 TGTGCCAGCAGCTTAGCACAACTGAACACTGAAGCTTTCTTT CASSLAQLNTEAFF
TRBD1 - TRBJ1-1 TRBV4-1 TGCGCCAGCAGCCTCCCGGACAGGGAGAACACTGAAGCTTTCTTT CASSLPDRENTEAFF
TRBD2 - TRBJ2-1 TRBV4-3 TGCGCCAGCAGCCAAAAGCGGGGGCCGAGGAATGAGCAGTTCTTC CASSQKRGPRNEQFF
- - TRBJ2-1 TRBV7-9 TGTGCCAGCAGCTTAGGAGGGGGGAGTGAGCAGTTCTTC CASSLGGGSEQFF
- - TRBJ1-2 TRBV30 TGTGCCTGGAGCGAAGTTAATTATGGCTACACCTTC CAWSEVNYGYTF
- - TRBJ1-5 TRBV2 TGTGCCAGCAGTGACAGGAGGGGCGATCAGCCCCAGCATTTT CASSDRRGDQPQHF
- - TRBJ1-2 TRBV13 TGTGCCAGCAGCTTGGGGGGTTATGGCTACACCTTC CASSLGGYGYTF
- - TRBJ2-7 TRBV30 TGTGCCTGGAGTGTACATCCCGCCTACGAGCAGTACTTC CAWSVHPAYEQYF
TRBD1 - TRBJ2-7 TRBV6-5 TGTGCCAGCCGTAATTCAGGGACAGGGGGGACCGAGCAGTACTTC CASRNSGTGGTEQYF
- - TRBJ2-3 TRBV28 TGTGCCAGCAGGCCATTGGGTGGGCCAGATACGCAGTATTTT CASRPLGGPDTQYF
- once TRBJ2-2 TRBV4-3 TGCGCCAGCAGCCAAGAAGCCTCCACGACGCAAACCGGGGAGCTGTTTTTT CASSQEASTTQTGELFF
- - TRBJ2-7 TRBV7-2 TGTGCCAGCAGCTCCGAGCGGGCGCCCTACGAGCAGTACTTC CASSSERAPYEQYF
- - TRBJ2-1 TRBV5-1 TGCGCCAGCAGCTTGGCGGGAGTGTGGTACAATGAGCAGTTCTTC CASSLAGVWYNEQFF
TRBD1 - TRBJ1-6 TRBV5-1 TGCGCCAGCAGCTTGGGACAGGGAAATTCACCCCTCCACTTT CASSLGQGNSPLHF
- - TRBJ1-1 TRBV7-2 TGTGCCAGCAGCTTACACCCTACGACGGAAGCTTTCTTT CASSLHPTTEAFF
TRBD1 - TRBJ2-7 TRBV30 TGTGCCTGGAGTGGACAGGGGATAGGGTACGAGCAGTACTTC CAWSGQGIGYEQYF
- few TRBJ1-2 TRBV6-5 TGTGCCAGCAGTTACTCGAGAGGGAACTATGGCTACACCTTC CASSYSRGNYGYTF
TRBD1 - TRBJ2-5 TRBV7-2 TGTGCCAGCGGGCCCGGGACAGGGACAACCCAGTACTTC CASGPGTGTTQYF
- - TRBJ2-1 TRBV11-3 TGTGCCAGCAGCTTGACGGACGGGGTTGAGCAGTTCTTC CASSLTDGVEQFF
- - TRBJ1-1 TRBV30 TGTGCTGGGGGGGATGACCTTTACACTGAAGCTTTCTTT CAGGDDLYTEAFF
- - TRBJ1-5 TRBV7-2 TGTGCCAGCAGCCCACCCGGCAGGGGTCAGCCCCAGCATTTT CASSPPGRGQPQHF
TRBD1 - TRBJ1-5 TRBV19 TGTGCCAGTAGTATCCCGGGACAGGGAGTGTATCAGCCCCAGCATTTT CASSIPGQGVYQPQHF
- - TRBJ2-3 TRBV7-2 TGTGCCAGCAGCTTAGACTCGGGGGATCCCACAGATACGCAGTATTTT CASSLDSGDPTDTQYF